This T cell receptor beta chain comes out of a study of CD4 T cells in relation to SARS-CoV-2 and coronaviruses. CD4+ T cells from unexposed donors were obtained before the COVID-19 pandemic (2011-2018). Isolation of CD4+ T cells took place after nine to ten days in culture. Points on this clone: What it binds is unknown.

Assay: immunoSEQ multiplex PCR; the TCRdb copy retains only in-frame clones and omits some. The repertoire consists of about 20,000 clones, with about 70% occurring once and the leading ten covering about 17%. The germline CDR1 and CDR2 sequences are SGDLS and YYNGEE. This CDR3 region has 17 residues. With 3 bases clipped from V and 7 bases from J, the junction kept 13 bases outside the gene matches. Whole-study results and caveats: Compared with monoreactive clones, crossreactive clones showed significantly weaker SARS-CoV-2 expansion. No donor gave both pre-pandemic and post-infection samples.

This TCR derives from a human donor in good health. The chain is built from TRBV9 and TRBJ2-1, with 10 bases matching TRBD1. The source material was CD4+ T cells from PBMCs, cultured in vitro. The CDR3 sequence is CASSAYSGTGVGNEQFF. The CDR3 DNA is TGTGCCAGCAGCGCCTACTCCGGGACAGGGGTCGGGAATGAGCAGTTCTTC. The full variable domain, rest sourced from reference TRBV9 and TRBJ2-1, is DSGVTQTPKHLITATGQRVTLRCSPRSGDLSVYWYQQSLDQGLQFLIQYYNGEERAKGNILERFSAQQFPDLHSELNLSSLELGDSALYFCASSAYSGTGVGNEQFFGPGTRLTVL.